This T cell receptor (beta chain) was captured by sequencing in a study of blood T cell repertoires in COVID-19. Study as a whole: Researchers got acute and convalescent COVID-19 samples from the United States, Italy and Spain. In each case, the material was cDNA or gDNA derived from T cells, B-cell-depleted T cells, or PBMCs.

Per the authors' pipeline: It was from reference gene primer amplification that nucleated cell counts were estimated. The table came from immunoSEQ multiplex PCR; TCRdb's copy has only in-frame clones and leaves some out. From that table come the V and J calls and clone size; the DNA was used to work out D and trimming. The sample consists of fewer than 150,000 clones, roughly 85% of them appearing once. The CDR3 contains 19 residues. CDR1 and CDR2 from the germline V gene are LGHDT and YNNKEL (reference sequence). V trimming: 3 bases; J trimming: 0 bases; junction bases outside the gene matches: 16.

The sample was peripheral blood. The rearrangement uses TRBV3-1 (or the pseudogene TRBV3-2) and TRBJ2-7, with 8 bases aligning to TRBD2. The TCR originated in a middle-aged man with acute or convalescent COVID-19. The CDR3 coding sequence is TGTGCCAGCAGCCACCAATCCGACCTAGCGGGCCTGAGCTCCTACGAGCAGTACTTC. Its protein is CASSHQSDLAGLSSYEQYF.